This is a list of T cell receptor beta chains from one sample in a study of response to subunit inactivated influenza vaccine. A single record per CDR3 protein comes from TCRdb applying MiXCR to the RT-PCR reads. This sample has about 180,000 distinct CDR3 sequences, with roughly a tenth found just once. The source material was CD8+ T cells sorted from PBMCs, sampled roughly 24 months after vaccination. The receptors shown here come from a man in his fifties or sixties who received an inactivated influenza vaccine. The CDR3 runs from the conserved cysteine through the conserved F or W. A D gene is named only where the DNA matches it firmly. Expanded clones are given a class, and other clones once, few, many or no size at all.

d_call clone_size j_call v_call cdr3_aa cdr3_nt
- - TRBJ2-7 TRBV20-1 CSAPNVRGHYEQYF TGCAGTGCTCCCAACGTCCGGGGGCACTACGAGCAGTACTTC
- few TRBJ1-2 TRBV12-3/TRBV12-4 CASSRGWDMIYGYTF TGTGCCAGCAGTCGTGGGTGGGACATGATCTATGGCTACACCTTC
- few TRBJ2-7 TRBV20-1 CSADHRRSYEQYF TGCAGTGCAGATCACAGGCGCTCCTACGAGCAGTACTTC
- few TRBJ2-7 TRBV7-2 CASSFNAYEQYF TGTGCCAGCAGCTTTAATGCCTACGAGCAGTACTTC
TRBD1 - TRBJ1-4 TRBV20-1 CSARVPTGTHEKLFF TGCAGTGCTAGAGTACCGACAGGGACGCATGAAAAACTGTTTTTT
- many TRBJ2-1 TRBV3-1 CASSQELRANEQFF TGTGCCAGCAGCCAAGAACTACGGGCCAATGAGCAGTTCTTC
TRBD2 many TRBJ2-7 TRBV20-1 CSARDRNSGRADEQYF TGCAGTGCTAGAGATCGGAATAGCGGGAGGGCCGACGAGCAGTACTTC
- few TRBJ1-2 TRBV28 CASSLPAVGANYGYTF TGTGCCAGCAGTTTACCGGCGGTTGGAGCTAACTATGGCTACACCTTC
TRBD1 few TRBJ1-1 TRBV10-3 CAIRGGQVNTEAFF TGTGCCATCAGGGGGGGACAGGTGAACACTGAAGCTTTCTTT
TRBD2 - TRBJ2-5 TRBV27 CASSSSGRGETQYF TGTGCCAGCAGTTCTAGCGGGAGAGGGGAGACCCAGTACTTC
TRBD2 few TRBJ2-7 TRBV6-5 CASSYLRENPYEQYF TGTGCCAGCAGTTACCTGCGGGAGAACCCCTACGAGCAGTACTTC
TRBD2 - TRBJ2-1 TRBV12-3/TRBV12-4 CASSNGTSINNEQFF TGTGCCAGCAGTAACGGGACTAGTATCAACAATGAGCAGTTCTTC
- - TRBJ2-7 TRBV5-1 CASSLGVISIDEQYF TGCGCCAGCAGCCTTGGTGTAATCTCTATCGACGAGCAGTACTTC
- - TRBJ2-7 TRBV29-1 CSVEDGGHEQYF TGCAGCGTTGAAGATGGGGGCCACGAGCAGTACTTC
TRBD2 - TRBJ2-1 TRBV9 CASSVPLAGGYNEQFF TGTGCCAGCAGCGTACCCCTAGCGGGGGGCTACAATGAGCAGTTCTTC
- few TRBJ1-1 TRBV12-3/TRBV12-4 CASSLEAVNTEAFF TGTGCCAGCAGTTTGGAGGCCGTGAACACTGAAGCTTTCTTT
- many TRBJ2-7 TRBV10-3 CAIGPLKDEQYF TGTGCCATCGGGCCTCTGAAGGACGAGCAGTACTTC
TRBD2 few TRBJ2-3 TRBV20-1 CSARDVYLSGGARDTQYF TGCAGTGCTAGAGACGTTTACCTTAGCGGGGGGGCAAGAGATACGCAGTATTTT
TRBD2 few TRBJ2-7 TRBV2 CASSLRTSGAYEQYF TGTGCCAGCAGTCTTCGGACTAGCGGGGCCTACGAGCAGTACTTC
- many TRBJ2-7 TRBV5-1 CASSLARSYEQYF TGCGCCAGCAGCTTGGCTCGGTCCTACGAGCAGTACTTC
- - TRBJ2-1 TRBV6-2/TRBV6-3 CASSYGGSYEQFF TGTGCCAGCAGTTACGGGGGGAGCTACGAGCAGTTCTTC
- few TRBJ2-3 TRBV7-6 CASSLELWLASADTQYF TGTGCCAGCAGCTTAGAGCTTTGGCTAGCGAGTGCAGATACGCAGTATTTT
- many TRBJ2-1 TRBV12-3/TRBV12-4 CASSLGSSTEQFF TGTGCCAGCAGTTTAGGTAGCAGCACTGAGCAGTTCTTC
- few TRBJ2-1 TRBV28 CASSSTLGQEGQFF TGTGCCAGCAGTTCGACCCTCGGACAGGAGGGGCAGTTCTTC
TRBD1 many TRBJ1-5 TRBV2 CASSEVGGGQPQHF TGTGCCAGCAGTGAAGTAGGGGGCGGTCAGCCCCAGCATTTT
- many TRBJ2-5 TRBV2 CASSDRDQETQYF TGTGCCAGCAGTGACAGGGACCAAGAGACCCAGTACTTC
- - TRBJ1-1 TRBV4-3 CASSQEEPGNTEAFF TGCGCCAGCAGCCAAGAAGAGCCGGGGAACACTGAAGCTTTCTTT
- few TRBJ2-7 TRBV29-1 CSVDSGTDYEQYF TGCAGCGTTGACTCAGGGACGGATTACGAGCAGTACTTC
TRBD2 - TRBJ2-7 TRBV12-3/TRBV12-4 CASKVAGGRYEQYF TGTGCCAGCAAAGTAGCGGGGGGCAGGTACGAGCAGTACTTC